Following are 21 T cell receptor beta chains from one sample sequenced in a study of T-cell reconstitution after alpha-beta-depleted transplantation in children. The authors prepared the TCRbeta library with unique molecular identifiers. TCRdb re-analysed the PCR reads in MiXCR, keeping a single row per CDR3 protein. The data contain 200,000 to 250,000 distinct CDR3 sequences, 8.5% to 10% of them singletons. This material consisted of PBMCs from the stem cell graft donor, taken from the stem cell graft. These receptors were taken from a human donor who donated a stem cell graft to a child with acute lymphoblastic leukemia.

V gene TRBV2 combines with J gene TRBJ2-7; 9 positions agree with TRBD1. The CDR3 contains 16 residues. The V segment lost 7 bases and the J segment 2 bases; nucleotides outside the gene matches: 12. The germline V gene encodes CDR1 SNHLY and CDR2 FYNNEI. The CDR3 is CASNRITQGATYEQYF. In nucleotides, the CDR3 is TGTGCCAGCAATAGGATCACACAGGGGGCGACCTACGAGCAGTACTTC.

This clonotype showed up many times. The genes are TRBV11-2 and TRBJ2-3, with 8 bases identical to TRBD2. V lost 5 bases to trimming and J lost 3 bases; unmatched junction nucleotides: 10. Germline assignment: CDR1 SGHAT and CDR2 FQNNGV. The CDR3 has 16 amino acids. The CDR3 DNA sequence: TGTGCCAGCAGCCCCCTAGGGCGGGGGGCTACAGATACGCAGTATTTT. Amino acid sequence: CASSPLGRGATDTQYF.

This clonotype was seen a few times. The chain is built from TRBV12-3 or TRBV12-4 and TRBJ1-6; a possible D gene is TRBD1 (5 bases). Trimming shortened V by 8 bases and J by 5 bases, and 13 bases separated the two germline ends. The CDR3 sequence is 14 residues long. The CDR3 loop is CASVARVHNSPLHF. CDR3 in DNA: TGTGCCAGCGTAGCCAGGGTCCATAATTCACCCCTCCACTTT.

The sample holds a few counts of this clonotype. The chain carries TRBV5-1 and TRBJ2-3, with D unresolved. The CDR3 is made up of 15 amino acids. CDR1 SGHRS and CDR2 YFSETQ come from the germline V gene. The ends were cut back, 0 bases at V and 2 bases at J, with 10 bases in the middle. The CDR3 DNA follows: TGCGCCAGCAGCTTGGTGGGTCTACTCACAGATACGCAGTATTTT. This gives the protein CASSLVGLLTDTQYF.

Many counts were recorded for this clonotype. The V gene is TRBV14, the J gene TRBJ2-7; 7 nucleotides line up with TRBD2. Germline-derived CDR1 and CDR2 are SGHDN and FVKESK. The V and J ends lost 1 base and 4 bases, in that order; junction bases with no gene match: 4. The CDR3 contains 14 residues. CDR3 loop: CASSQGTSVYEQYF. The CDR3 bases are TGTGCCAGCAGCCAAGGGACTAGTGTGTACGAGCAGTACTTC. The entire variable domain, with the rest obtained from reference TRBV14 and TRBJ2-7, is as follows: EAGVTQFPSHSVIEKGQTVTLRCDPISGHDNLYWYRRVMGKEIKFLLHFVKESKQDESGMPNNRFLAERTGGTYSTLKVQPAELEDSGVYFCASSQGTSVYEQYFGPGTRLTVT.

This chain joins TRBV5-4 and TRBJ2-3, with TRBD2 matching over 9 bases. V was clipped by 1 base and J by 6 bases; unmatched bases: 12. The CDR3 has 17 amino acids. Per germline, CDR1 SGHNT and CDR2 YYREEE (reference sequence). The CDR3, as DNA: TGTGCCAGCAGCTTGTTGGCTAGCGGGACTACGTTGGATACGCAGTATTTT. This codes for CASSLLASGTTLDTQYF.

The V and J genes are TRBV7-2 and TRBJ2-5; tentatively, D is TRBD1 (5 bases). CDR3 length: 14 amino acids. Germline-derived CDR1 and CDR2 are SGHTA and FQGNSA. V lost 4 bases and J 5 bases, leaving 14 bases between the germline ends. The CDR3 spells CASSSGMHGETQYF. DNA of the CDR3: TGTGCCAGCAGCTCAGGGATGCACGGGGAGACCCAGTACTTC.

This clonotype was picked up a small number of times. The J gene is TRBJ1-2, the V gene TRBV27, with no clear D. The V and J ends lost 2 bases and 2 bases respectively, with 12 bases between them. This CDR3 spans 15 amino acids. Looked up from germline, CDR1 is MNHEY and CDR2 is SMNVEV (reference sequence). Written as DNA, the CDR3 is TGTGCCAGCAGTTTAGGATCCCCCGGGAACTATGGCTACACCTTC. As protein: CASSLGSPGNYGYTF.

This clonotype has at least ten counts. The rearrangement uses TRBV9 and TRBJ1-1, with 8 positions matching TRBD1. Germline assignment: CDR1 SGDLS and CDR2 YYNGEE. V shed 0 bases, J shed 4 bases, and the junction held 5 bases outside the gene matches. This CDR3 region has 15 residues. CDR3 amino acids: CASSVEPGGGTEAFF. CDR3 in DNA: TGTGCCAGCAGCGTAGAACCAGGGGGCGGCACTGAAGCTTTCTTT.

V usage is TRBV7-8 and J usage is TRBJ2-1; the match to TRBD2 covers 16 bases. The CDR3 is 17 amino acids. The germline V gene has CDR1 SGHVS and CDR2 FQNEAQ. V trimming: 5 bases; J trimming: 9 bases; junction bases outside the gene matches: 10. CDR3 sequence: CASSPPTGLAGGTEQFF. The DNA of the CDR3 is TGTGCCAGCAGCCCGCCCACGGGACTAGCGGGGGGGACTGAGCAGTTCTTC.

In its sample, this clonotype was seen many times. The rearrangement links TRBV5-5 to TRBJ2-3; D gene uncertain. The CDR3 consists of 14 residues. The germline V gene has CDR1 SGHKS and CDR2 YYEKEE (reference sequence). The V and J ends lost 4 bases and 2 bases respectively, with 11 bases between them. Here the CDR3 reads CASSPEANTDTQYF. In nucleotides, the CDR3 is TGTGCCAGCAGCCCTGAGGCCAACACAGATACGCAGTATTTT. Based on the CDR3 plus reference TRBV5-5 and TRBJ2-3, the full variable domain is DAGVTQSPTHLIKTRGQQVTLRCSPISGHKSVSWYQQVLGQGPQFIFQYYEKEERGRGNFPDRFSARQFPNYSSELNVNALLLGDSALYLCASSPEANTDTQYFGPGTRLTVL.

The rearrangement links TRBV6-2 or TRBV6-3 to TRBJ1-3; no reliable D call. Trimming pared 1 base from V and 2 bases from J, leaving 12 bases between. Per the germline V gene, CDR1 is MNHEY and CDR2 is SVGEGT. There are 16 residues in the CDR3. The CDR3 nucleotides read TGTGCCAGCAGTTACTTCGACCGATTTACTGGAAACACCATATATTTT. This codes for CASSYFDRFTGNTIYF.

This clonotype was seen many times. For the CDR3, the DNA is TGTGCCAGCAGTTTTAGTTGGGCACAACCTACAGGTGAAGCTTTCTTT. Amino acids: CASSFSWAQPTGEAFF. This chain uses TRBV28 with TRBJ1-1, with D possibly being TRBD1 (5 bases). Trimming shortened V by 3 bases and J by 7 bases, and 21 bases separated the two germline ends. The germline V gene has CDR1 MDHEN and CDR2 SYDVKM. CDR3 length equals 16 residues.

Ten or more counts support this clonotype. The CDR3, as DNA: TGCAGTGCTAGAGCCGGGACTAGGGGTTTTGATACGCAGTATTTT. It is translated as CSARAGTRGFDTQYF. The J gene is TRBJ2-3, the V gene TRBV20-1; the match to TRBD2 covers 8 bases. V was clipped by 1 base and J by 6 bases; unmatched bases: 9. The germline V gene has CDR1 DFQATT and CDR2 SNEGSKA (reference sequence). This CDR3 is built from 15 residues.

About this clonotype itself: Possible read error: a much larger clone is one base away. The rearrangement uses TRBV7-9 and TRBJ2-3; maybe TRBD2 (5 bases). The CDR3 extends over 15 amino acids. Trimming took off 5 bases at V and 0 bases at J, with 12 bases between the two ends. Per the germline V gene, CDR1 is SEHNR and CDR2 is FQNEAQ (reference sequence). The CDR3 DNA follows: TGTGCCAGCAGCGGGAGAGGGTCAAGCACAGATACGCAGTATTTT. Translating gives CASSGRGSSTDTQYF.

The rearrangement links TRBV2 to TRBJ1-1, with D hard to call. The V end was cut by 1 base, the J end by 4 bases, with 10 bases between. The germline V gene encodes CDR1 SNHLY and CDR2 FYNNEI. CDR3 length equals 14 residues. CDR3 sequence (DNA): TGTGCCAGCAGTGAAGAGGTGGTGGGCACTGAAGCTTTCTTT. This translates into CASSEEVVGTEAFF.

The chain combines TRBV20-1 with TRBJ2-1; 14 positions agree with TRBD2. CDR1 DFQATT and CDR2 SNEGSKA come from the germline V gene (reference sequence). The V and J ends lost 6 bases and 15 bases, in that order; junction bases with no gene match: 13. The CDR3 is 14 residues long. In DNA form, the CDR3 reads TGCAGTGCCACCCGACTAGCGGGGGGGGGTTATGGGTTCTTC. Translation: CSATRLAGGGYGFF.

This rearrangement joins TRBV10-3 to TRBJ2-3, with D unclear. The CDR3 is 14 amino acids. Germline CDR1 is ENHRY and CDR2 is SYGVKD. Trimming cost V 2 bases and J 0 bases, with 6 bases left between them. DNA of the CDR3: TGTGCCATCAGTGAGCCCCCCAGCACAGATACGCAGTATTTT. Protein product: CAISEPPSTDTQYF.

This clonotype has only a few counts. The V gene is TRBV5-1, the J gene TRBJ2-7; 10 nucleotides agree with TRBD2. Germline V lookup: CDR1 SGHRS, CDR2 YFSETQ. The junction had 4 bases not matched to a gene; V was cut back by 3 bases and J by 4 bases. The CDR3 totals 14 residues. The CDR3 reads CASSSERGGYEQYF. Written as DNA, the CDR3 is TGCGCCAGCAGCTCGGAGCGGGGGGGGTACGAGCAGTACTTC.

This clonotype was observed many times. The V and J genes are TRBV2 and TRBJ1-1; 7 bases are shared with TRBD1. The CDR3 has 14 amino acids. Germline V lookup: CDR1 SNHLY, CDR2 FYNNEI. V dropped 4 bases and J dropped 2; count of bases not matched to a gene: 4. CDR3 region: CASSGDRFNTEAFF. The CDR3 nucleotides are TGTGCCAGCAGTGGGGACAGATTCAACACTGAAGCTTTCTTT.

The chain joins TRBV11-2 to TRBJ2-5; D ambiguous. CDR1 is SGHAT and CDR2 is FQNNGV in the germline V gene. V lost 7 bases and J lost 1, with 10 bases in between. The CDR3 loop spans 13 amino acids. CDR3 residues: CASKRPFQETQYF. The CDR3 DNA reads TGTGCCAGCAAAAGGCCATTCCAAGAGACCCAGTACTTC.